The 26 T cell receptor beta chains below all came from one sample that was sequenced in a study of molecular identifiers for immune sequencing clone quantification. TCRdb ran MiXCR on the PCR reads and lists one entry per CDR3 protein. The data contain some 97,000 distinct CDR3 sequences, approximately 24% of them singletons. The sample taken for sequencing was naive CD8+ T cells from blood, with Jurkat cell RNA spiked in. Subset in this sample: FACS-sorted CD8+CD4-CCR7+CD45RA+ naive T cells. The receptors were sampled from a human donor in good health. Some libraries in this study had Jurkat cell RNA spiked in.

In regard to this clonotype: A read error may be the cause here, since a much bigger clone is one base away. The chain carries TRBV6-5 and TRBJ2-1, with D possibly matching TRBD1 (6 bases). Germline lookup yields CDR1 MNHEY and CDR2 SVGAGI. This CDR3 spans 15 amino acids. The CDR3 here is CVSSYRARSRNEQFF. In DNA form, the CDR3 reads TGTGTCAGCAGTTACAGGGCTAGATCCCGCAATGAGCAGTTCTTC.

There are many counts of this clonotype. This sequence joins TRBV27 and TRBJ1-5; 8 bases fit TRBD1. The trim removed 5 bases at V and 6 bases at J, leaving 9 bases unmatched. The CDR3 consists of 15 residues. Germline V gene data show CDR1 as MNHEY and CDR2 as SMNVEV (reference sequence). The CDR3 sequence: CASSPRTGLIQPQHF. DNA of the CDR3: TGTGCCAGCAGTCCCAGGACAGGGCTTATTCAGCCCCAGCATTTT.

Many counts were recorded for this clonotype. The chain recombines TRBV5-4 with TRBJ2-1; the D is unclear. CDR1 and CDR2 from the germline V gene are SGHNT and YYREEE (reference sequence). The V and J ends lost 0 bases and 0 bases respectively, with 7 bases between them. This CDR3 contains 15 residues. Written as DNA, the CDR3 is TGTGCCAGCAGCTTGGCGACCGACTCCTACAATGAGCAGTTCTTC. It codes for CASSLATDSYNEQFF.

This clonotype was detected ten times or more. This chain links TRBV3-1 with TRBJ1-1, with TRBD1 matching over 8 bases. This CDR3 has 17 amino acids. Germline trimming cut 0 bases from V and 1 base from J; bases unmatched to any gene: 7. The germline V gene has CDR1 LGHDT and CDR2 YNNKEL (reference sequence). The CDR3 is CASSQDWGTGRNTEAFF. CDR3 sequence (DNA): TGTGCCAGCAGCCAAGATTGGGGGACAGGAAGGAACACTGAAGCTTTCTTT.

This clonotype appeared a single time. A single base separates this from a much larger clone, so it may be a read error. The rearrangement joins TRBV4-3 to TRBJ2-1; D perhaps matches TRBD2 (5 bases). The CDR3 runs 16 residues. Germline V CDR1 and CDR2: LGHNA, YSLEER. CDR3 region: CASSQDGGSLYNEQSF. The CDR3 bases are TGCGCCAGCAGCCAAGATGGCGGGTCCTTGTACAATGAGCAGTCCTTC.

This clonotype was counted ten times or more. The CDR3 is CASSVVPGSQETQYF. CDR3 bases: TGTGCCAGCAGCGTCGTGCCGGGCAGCCAAGAGACCCAGTACTTC. The rearrangement links TRBV9 to TRBJ2-5; no clear D gene. The V gene's germline CDR1 is SGDLS and CDR2 YYNGEE. The germline V and J ends were trimmed by 2 bases and 1 base, with 12 bases remaining between them. The CDR3 spans 15 residues.

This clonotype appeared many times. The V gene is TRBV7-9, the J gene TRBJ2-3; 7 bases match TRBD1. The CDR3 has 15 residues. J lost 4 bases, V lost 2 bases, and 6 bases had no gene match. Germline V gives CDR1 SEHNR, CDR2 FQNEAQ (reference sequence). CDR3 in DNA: TGTGCCAGCAGCTTACCGACAGGGTTCCCAGATACGCAGTATTTT. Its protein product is CASSLPTGFPDTQYF.

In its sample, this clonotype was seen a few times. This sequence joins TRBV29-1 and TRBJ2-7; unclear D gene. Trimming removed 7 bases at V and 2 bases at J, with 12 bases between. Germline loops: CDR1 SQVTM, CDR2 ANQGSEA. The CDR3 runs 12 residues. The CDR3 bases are TGCAGCGCTGGGGTCGGAACCTACGAGCAGTACTTC. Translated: CSAGVGTYEQYF.

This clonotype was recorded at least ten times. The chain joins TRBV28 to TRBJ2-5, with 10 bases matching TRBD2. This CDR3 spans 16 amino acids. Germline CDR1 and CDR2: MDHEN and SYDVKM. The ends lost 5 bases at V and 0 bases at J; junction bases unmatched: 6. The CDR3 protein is CASSSGLAENQETQYF. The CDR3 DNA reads TGTGCCAGCAGTAGTGGACTAGCGGAGAACCAAGAGACCCAGTACTTC.

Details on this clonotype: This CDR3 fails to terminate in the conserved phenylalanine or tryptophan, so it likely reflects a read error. The CDR3 DNA reads TGTGCCAGCAGTTGGGCGTGGGGCCGCTCTACGCAGTATGTT. As protein: CASSWAWGRSTQYV. This chain links TRBV27 with TRBJ2-3, with D possibly TRBD1 on 5 matching bases. This CDR3 spans 14 amino acids. V was shortened by 4 bases and J by 8 bases, with 16 bases between the two germline ends. The germline CDR1 and CDR2 sequences are MNHEY and SMNVEV (reference sequence).

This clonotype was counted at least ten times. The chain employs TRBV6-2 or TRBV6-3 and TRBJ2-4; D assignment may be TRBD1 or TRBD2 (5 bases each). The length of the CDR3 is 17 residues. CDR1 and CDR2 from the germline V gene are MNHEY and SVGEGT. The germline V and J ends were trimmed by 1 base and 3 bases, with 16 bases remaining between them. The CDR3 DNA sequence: TGTGCCAGCAGTTACTTGAGAGGGGACGAGGTCAAAAACATTCAGTACTTC. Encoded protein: CASSYLRGDEVKNIQYF.

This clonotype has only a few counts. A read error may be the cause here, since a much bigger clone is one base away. CDR3 protein: CASSLRWTDAPAF. As DNA, the CDR3 is TGTGCCAGCAGCCTGAGATGGACGGACGCTCCGGCTTTT. This sequence joins TRBV7-6 and TRBJ2-3; D is uncertain. The length of the CDR3 is 13 residues. Germline V gives CDR1 SGHVS, CDR2 FNYEAQ. Looking up the rest from reference TRBV7-6 and TRBJ2-3 gives the full variable domain: GAGVSQSPRYKVTKRGQDVALRCDPISGHVSLYWYRQALGQGPEFLTYFNYEAQQDKSGLPNDRFSAERPEGSISTLTIQRTEQRDSAMYRCASSLRWTDAPAFGPGTRLTVL.

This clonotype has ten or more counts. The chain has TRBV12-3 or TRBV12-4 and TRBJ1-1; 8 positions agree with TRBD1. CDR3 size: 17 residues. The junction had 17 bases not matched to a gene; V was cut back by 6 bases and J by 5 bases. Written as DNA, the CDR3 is TGTGCCAGCAGCTCAGGACAGGGAGCCGATCTTTTTACTGAAGCTTTCTTT. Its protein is CASSSGQGADLFTEAFF.

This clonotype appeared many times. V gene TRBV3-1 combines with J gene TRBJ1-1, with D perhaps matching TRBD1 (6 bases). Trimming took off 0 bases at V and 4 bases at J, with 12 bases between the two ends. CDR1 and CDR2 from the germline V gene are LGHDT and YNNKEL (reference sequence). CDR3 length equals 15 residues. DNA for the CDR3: TGTGCCAGCAGCCAAGATACAGGGCAGATCACTGAAGCTTTCTTT. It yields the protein CASSQDTGQITEAFF.

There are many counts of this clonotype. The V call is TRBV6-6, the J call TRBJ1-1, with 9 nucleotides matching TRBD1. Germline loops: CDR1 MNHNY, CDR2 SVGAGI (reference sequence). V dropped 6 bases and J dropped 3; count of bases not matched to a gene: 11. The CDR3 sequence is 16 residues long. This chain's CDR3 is CASSPMGTGFHTEAFF. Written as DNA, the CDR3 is TGTGCCAGCAGCCCCATGGGGACAGGGTTTCACACTGAAGCTTTCTTT.

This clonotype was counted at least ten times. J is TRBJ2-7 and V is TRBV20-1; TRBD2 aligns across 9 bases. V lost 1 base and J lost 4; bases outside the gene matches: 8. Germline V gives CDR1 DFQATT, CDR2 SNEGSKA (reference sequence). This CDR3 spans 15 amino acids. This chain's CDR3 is CSARALRLAEYEQYF. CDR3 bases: TGCAGTGCTAGAGCCCTCCGACTAGCGGAATACGAGCAGTACTTC.

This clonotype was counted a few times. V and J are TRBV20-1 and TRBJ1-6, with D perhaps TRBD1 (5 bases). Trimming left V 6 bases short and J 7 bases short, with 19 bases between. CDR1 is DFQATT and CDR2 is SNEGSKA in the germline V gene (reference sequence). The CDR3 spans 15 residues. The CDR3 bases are TGCAGTGCCACCGGGGCGGTTAAGGTGAATTCACCCCTCCACTTT. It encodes CSATGAVKVNSPLHF.

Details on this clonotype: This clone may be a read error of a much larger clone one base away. The CDR3 loop reads CASSFTENGEPFF. The CDR3 region has the DNA TGTGCCAGCAGCTTTACGGAAAACGGGGAGCCGTTTTTT. The chain couples TRBV7-6 to TRBJ2-2; TRBD2 is a possible D gene (5 bases). Germline-derived CDR1 and CDR2 are SGHVS and FNYEAQ. The CDR3 extends over 13 amino acids.

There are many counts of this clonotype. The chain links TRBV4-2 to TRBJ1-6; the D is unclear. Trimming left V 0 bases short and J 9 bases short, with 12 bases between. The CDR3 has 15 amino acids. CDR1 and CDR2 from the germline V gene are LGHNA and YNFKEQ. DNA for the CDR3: TGTGCCAGCAGCCAAGATAGTGGGGTGGGTTCACCCCTCCACTTT. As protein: CASSQDSGVGSPLHF.

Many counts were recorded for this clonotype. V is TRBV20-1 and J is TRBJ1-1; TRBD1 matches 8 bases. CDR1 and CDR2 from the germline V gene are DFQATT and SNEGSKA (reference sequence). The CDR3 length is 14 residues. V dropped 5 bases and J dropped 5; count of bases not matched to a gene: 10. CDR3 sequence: CSAGLQGEGTEAFF. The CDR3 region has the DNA TGCAGTGCTGGGTTACAGGGGGAGGGAACTGAAGCTTTCTTT.

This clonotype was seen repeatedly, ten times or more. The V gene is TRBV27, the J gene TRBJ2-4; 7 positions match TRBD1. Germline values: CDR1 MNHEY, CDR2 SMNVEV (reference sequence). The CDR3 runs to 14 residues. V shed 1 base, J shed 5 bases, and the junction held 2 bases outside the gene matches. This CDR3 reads CASSLLGTENIQYF. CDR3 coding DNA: TGTGCCAGCAGTTTATTAGGGACAGAAAACATTCAGTACTTC.

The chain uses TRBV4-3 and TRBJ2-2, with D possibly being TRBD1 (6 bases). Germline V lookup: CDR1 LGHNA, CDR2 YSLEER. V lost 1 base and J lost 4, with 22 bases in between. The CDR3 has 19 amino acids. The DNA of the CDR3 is TGCGCCAGCAGCCAAGGGCAGGGGCCAGCGTTCGAGGGCACCGGGGAGCTGTTTTTT. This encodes CASSQGQGPAFEGTGELFF.

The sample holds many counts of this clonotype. CDR3 DNA sequence: TGCGCCAGCAGCCAGACAGGGGGCTTCAATCAGCCCCAGCATTTT. Its protein is CASSQTGGFNQPQHF. The chain links TRBV4-3 to TRBJ1-5, with 10 nucleotides matching TRBD1. The CDR3 length is 15 residues. Germline lookup yields CDR1 LGHNA and CDR2 YSLEER. The V segment lost 3 bases and the J segment 3 bases; nucleotides outside the gene matches: 2.

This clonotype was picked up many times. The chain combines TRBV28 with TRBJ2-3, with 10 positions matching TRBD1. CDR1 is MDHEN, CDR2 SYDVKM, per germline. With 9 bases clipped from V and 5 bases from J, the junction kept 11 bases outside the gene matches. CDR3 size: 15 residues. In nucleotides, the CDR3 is TGTGCCAGACCAAGGCTGGGACAGGGGAAAGATACGCAGTATTTT. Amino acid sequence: CARPRLGQGKDTQYF.

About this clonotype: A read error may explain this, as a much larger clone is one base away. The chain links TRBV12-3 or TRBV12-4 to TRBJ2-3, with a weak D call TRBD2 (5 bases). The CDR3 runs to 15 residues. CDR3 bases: TGTGCCAGCAGTTTAGCGGGAGCTAGCACAGATACGCAGTGTTTT. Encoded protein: CASSLAGASTDTQCF.

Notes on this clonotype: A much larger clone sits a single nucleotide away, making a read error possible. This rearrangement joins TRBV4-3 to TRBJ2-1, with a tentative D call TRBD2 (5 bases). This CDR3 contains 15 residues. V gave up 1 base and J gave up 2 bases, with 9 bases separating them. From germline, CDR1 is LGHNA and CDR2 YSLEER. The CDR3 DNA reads TGCGCCAGCAGCCAAGGAGCGGTAGCCTACAATGAGCAGTTCTTC. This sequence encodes CASSQGAVAYNEQFF.